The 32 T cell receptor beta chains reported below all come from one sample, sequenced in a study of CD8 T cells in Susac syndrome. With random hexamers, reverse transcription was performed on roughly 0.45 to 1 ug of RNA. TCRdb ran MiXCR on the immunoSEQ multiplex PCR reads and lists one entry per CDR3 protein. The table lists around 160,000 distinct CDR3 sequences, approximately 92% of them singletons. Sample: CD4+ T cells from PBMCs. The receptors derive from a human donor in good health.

The CDR3 loop reads CASSQERGGRGYGYTF. The CDR3 coding sequence is TGTGCCAGCAGCCAAGAAAGAGGGGGAAGGGGCTACGGCTACACCTTC. The V gene is TRBV3-1, the J gene TRBJ1-2, with D possibly being TRBD1 (6 bases). The CDR3 has 16 amino acids. V was shortened by 0 bases and J by 8 bases, with 19 bases between the two germline ends. Germline-derived CDR1 and CDR2 are LGHDT and YNNKEL (reference sequence).

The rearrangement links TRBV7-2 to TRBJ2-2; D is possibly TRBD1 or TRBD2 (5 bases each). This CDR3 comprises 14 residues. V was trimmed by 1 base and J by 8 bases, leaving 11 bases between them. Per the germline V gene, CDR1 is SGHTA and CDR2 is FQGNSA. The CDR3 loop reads CASSLGGASGELFF. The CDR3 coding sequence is TGTGCCAGCAGCTTAGGAGGGGCGTCAGGGGAGCTGTTTTTT.

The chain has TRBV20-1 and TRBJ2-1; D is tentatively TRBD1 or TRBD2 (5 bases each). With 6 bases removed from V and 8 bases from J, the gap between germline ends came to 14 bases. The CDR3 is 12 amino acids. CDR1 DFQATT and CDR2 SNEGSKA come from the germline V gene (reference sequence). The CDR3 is CSAVEGWDEQFF. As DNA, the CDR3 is TGCAGTGCGGTAGAGGGGTGGGATGAGCAGTTCTTC.

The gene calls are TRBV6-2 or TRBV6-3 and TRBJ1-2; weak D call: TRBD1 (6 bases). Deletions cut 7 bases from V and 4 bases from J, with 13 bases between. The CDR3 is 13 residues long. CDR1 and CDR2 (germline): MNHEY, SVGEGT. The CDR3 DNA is TGTGCCAGCAAGATACAGGGCCGCTATGGCTACACCTTC. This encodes CASKIQGRYGYTF.

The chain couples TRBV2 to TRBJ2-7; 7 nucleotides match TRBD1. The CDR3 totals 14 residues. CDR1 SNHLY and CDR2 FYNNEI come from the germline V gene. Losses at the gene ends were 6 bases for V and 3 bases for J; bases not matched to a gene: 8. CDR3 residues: CASSDTRGLYEQYF. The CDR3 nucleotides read TGTGCCAGCAGCGATACAAGGGGGCTCTACGAGCAGTACTTC.

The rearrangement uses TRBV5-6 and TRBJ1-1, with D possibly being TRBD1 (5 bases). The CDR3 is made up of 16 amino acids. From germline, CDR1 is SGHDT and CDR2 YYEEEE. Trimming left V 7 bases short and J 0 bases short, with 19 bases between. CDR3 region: CASRSGLLDMNTEAFF. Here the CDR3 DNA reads TGTGCCAGCCGCTCGGGACTCCTAGATATGAACACTGAAGCTTTCTTT.

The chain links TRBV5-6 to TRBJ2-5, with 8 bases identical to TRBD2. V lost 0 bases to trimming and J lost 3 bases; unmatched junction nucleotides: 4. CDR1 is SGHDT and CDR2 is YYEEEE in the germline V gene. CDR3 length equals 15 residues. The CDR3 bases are TGTGCCAGCAGCTTGGTTGGTAGCGGGAAAGAGACCCAGTACTTC. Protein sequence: CASSLVGSGKETQYF.

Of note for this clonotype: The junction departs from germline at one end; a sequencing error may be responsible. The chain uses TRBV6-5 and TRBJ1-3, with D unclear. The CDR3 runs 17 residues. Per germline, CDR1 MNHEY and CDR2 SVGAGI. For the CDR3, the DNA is TGTGCCAGCAGTTACTCGATCGGTCCTAGCTCTGAAAACACCATATATTTT. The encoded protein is CASSYSIGPSSENTIYF.

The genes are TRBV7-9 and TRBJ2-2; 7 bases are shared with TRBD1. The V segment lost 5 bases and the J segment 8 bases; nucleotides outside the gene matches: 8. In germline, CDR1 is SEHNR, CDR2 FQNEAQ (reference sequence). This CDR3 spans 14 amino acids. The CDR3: CASSRGQVLGELFF. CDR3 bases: TGTGCCAGCAGCCGTGGACAGGTCCTTGGGGAGCTGTTTTTT. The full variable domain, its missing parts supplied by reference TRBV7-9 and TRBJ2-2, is DTGVSQNPRHKITKRGQNVTFRCDPISEHNRLYWYRQTLGQGPEFLTYFQNEAQLEKSRLLSDRFSAERPKGSFSTLEIQRTEQGDSAMYLCASSRGQVLGELFFGEGSRLTVL.

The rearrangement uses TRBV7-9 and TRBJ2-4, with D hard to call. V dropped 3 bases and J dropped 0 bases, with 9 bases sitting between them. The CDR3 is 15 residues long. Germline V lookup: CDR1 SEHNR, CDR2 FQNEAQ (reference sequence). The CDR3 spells CASSLPQIAKNIQYF. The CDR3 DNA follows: TGTGCCAGCAGCTTGCCCCAGATAGCCAAAAACATTCAGTACTTC. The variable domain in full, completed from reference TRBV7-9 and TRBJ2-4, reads DTGVSQNPRHKITKRGQNVTFRCDPISEHNRLYWYRQTLGQGPEFLTYFQNEAQLEKSRLLSDRFSAERPKGSFSTLEIQRTEQGDSAMYLCASSLPQIAKNIQYFGAGTRLSVL.

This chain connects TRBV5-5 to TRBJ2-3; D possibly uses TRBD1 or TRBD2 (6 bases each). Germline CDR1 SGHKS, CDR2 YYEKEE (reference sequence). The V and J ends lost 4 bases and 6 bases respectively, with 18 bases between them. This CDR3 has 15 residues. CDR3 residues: CASSLTSRGEDTQYF. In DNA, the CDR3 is TGTGCCAGCAGCCTTACTAGCAGGGGAGAGGATACGCAGTATTTT. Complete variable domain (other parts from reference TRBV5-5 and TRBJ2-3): DAGVTQSPTHLIKTRGQQVTLRCSPISGHKSVSWYQQVLGQGPQFIFQYYEKEERGRGNFPDRFSARQFPNYSSELNVNALLLGDSALYLCASSLTSRGEDTQYFGPGTRLTVL.

The CDR3 DNA follows: TGCGCCAGCAGTCTTCAGGGGTTGGGCACTGAAGCTTTCTTT. As protein: CASSLQGLGTEAFF. The rearrangement uses TRBV5-1 and TRBJ1-1, with D perhaps matching TRBD1 (6 bases). Germline CDR1 and CDR2: SGHRS and YFSETQ. CDR3 length: 14 amino acids. V lost 5 bases and J 4 bases, leaving 15 bases between the germline ends.

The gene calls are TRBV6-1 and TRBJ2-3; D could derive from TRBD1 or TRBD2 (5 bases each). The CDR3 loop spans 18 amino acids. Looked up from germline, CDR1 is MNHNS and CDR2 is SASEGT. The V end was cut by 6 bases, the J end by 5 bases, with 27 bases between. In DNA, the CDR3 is TGTGCCAGCAGCCCAGGACTCAGGGCTTTCGGGGTCAGAGATACGCAGTATTTT. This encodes CASSPGLRAFGVRDTQYF.

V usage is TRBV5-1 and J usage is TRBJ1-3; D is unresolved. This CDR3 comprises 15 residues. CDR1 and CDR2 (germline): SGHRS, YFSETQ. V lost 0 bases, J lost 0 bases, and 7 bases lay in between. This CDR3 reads CASSLGLPSGNTIYF. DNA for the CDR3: TGCGCCAGCAGCTTGGGACTCCCCTCTGGAAACACCATATATTTT.

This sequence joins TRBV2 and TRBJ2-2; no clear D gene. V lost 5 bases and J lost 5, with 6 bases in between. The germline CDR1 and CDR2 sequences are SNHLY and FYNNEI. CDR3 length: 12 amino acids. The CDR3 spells CASSPITGELFF. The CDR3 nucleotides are TGTGCCAGCAGTCCTATAACCGGGGAGCTGTTTTTT. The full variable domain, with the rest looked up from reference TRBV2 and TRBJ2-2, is EPEVTQTPSHQVTQMGQEVILRCVPISNHLYFYWYRQILGQKVEFLVSFYNNEISEKSEIFDDQFSVERPDGSNFTLKIRSTKLEDSAMYFCASSPITGELFFGEGSRLTVL.

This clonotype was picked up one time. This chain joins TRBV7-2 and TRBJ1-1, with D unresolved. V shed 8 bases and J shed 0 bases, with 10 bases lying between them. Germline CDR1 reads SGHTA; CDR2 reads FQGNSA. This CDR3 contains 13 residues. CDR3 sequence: CASARGLNTEAFF. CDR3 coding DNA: TGTGCCAGCGCCCGAGGGCTGAACACTGAAGCTTTCTTT.

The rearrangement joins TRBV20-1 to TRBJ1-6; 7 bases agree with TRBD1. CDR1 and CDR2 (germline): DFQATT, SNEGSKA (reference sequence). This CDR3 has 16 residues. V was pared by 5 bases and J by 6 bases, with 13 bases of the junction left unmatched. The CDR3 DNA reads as TGCAGTGCTCTCAAACAGGGGCATTTGACTAATTCACCCCTCCACTTT. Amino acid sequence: CSALKQGHLTNSPLHF.

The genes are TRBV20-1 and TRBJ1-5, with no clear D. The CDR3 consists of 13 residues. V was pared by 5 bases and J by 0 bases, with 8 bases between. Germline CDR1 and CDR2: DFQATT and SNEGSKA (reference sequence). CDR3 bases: TGCAGTGCTCAGTCTTATAGCAATCAGCCCCAGCATTTT. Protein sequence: CSAQSYSNQPQHF.

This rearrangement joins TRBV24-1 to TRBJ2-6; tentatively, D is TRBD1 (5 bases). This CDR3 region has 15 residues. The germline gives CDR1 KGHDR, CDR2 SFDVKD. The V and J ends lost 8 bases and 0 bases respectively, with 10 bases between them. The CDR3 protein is CATNWGFSGANVLTF. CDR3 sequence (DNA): TGTGCCACCAACTGGGGCTTCTCTGGGGCCAACGTCCTGACTTTC.

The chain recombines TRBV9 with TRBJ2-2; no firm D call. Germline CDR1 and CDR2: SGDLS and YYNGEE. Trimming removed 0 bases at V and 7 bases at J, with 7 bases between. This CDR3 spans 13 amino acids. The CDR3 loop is CASSVGIGGELFF. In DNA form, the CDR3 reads TGTGCCAGCAGCGTAGGTATCGGCGGGGAGCTGTTTTTT. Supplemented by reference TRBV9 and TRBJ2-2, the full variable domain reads DSGVTQTPKHLITATGQRVTLRCSPRSGDLSVYWYQQSLDQGLQFLIQYYNGEERAKGNILERFSAQQFPDLHSELNLSSLELGDSALYFCASSVGIGGELFFGEGSRLTVL.

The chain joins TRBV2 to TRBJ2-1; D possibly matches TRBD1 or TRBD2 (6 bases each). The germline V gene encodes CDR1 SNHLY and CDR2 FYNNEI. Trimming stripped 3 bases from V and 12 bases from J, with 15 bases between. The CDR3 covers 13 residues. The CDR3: CASSDEGGTRQFF. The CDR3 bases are TGTGCCAGCAGTGACGAAGGGGGGACCCGGCAGTTCTTC.

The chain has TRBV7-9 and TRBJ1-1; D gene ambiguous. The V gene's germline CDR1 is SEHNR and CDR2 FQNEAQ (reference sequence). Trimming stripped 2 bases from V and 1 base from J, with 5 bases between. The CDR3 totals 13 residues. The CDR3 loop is CASSLKKNTEAFF. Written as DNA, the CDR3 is TGTGCCAGCAGCTTAAAGAAGAACACTGAAGCTTTCTTT.

The CDR3 reads CASSPPGQGNSPLHF. The CDR3 DNA reads as TGTGCCAGCTCACCACCGGGACAGGGGAATTCACCCCTCCACTTT. The V gene is TRBV18, the J gene TRBJ1-6; TRBD1 matches 10 bases. The junction had 0 bases not matched to a gene; V was cut back by 0 bases and J by 7 bases. Per germline, CDR1 KGHSH and CDR2 LQKENI. This CDR3 has 15 residues.

The CDR3 nucleotides are TGTGCCAGCAGCCCACTAGCGACGTACCAAGAGACCCAGTACTTC. Encoded protein: CASSPLATYQETQYF. The J gene is TRBJ2-5, the V gene TRBV3-1, with 7 positions matching TRBD2. Germline CDR1 LGHDT, CDR2 YNNKEL (reference sequence). Germline trimming cut 4 bases from V and 0 bases from J; bases unmatched to any gene: 5. The CDR3 covers 15 residues.

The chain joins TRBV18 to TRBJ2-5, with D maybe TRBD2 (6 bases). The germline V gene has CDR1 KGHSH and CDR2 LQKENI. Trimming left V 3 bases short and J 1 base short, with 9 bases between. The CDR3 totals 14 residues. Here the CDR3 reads CASSPGLSQETQYF. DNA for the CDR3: TGTGCCAGCTCACCGGGACTTTCCCAAGAGACCCAGTACTTC.

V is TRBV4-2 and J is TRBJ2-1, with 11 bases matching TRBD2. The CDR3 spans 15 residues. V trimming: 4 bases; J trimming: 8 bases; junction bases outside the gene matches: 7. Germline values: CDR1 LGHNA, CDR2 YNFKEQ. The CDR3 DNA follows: TGTGCCAGCAGCCCGCTAGCGGGGGGTAATGATGAGCAGTTCTTC. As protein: CASSPLAGGNDEQFF.

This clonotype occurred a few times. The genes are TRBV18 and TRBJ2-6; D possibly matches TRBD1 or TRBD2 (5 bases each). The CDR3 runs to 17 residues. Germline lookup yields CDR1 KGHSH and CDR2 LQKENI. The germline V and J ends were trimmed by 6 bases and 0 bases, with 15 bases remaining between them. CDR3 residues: CASSRGTPSSGANVLTF. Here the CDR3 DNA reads TGTGCCAGCTCCCGAGGGACCCCGAGCTCTGGGGCCAACGTCCTGACTTTC.

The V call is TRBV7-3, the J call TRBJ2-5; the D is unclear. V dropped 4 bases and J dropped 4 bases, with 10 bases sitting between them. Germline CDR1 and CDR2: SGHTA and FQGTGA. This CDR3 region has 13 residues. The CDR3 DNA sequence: TGTGCCAGCAGCTCGTTTGGTGGAGAGACCCAGTACTTC. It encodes CASSSFGGETQYF.

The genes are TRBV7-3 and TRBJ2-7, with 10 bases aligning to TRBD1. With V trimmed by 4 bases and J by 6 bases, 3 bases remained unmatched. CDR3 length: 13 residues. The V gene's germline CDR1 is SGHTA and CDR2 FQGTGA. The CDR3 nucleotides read TGTGCCAGCAGCTGGGACAGGGGTTTCGAGCAGTACTTC. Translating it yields CASSWDRGFEQYF.

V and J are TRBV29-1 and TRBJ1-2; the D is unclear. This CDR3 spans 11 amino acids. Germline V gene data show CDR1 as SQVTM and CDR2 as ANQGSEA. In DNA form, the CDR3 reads TGCAACACAGCGGAAAACTATGGCTACACCTTC. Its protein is CNTAENYGYTF.

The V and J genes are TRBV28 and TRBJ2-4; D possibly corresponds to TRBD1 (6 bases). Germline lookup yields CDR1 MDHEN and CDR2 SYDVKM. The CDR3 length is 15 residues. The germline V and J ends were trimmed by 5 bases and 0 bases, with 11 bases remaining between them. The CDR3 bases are TGTGCCAGCAGTGCAGGGGCCTTAGCCAAAAACATTCAGTACTTC. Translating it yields CASSAGALAKNIQYF.

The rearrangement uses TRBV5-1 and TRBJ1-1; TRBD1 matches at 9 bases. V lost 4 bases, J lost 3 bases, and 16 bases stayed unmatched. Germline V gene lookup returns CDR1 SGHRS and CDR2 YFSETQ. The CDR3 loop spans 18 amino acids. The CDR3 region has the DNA TGCGCCAGCAGCGACCTCCCGGGACAGGGAGGTTGGGACACTGAAGCTTTCTTT. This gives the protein CASSDLPGQGGWDTEAFF.